The rows below give T cell receptor beta chains drawn from one sample of a study of blood T cells in healthy people across ages. One entry per CDR3 protein results from TCRdb running MiXCR on the 5' RACE reads. The sample includes some 640,000 distinct CDR3 sequences, approximately 50% seen only once; the top ten take 25% to 35%. The sequencing sample was made of blood. The receptor source for this set is a woman aged 55-69 years in good health. Each CDR3 is given with its conserved first and last residue. The D gene is left open where the match is weak. Where a row states a size, it is once, few, many or the class of an expanded clone; other rows omit it.

V gene: TRBV7-2
J gene: TRBJ1-1
clone size: -
D gene: -
CDR3 protein: CASSLGGGGRRNTEAFF
CDR3 DNA: TGTGCCAGCAGCTTAGGGGGAGGGGGGAGAAGGAACACTGAAGCTTTCTTT

V gene: TRBV10-3
J gene: TRBJ2-7
clone size: -
D gene: TRBD2
CDR3 protein: CAISAAGTSGSIVYEQYF
CDR3 DNA: TGTGCCATCAGTGCAGCCGGGACTAGCGGGAGTATCGTCTACGAGCAGTACTTC

V gene: TRBV20-1
J gene: TRBJ1-5
clone size: -
D gene: -
CDR3 protein: CSAGSGIDNQPQHF
CDR3 DNA: TGCAGTGCTGGCTCTGGAATCGATAATCAGCCCCAGCATTTT

V gene: TRBV20-1
J gene: TRBJ2-5
clone size: few
D gene: -
CDR3 protein: CSAIQLGETQYF
CDR3 DNA: TGCAGTGCTATACAGCTTGGAGAGACCCAGTACTTC

V gene: TRBV7-3
J gene: TRBJ2-3
clone size: -
D gene: -
CDR3 protein: CASSLSHGDTQYF
CDR3 DNA: TGTGCCAGCAGCTTATCCCACGGTGATACGCAGTATTTT

V gene: TRBV11-2
J gene: TRBJ2-3
clone size: few
D gene: TRBD2
CDR3 protein: CASSLDGGPIAGPTDTQYF
CDR3 DNA: TGTGCCAGCAGCTTAGATGGGGGACCTATAGCGGGGCCCACAGATACGCAGTATTTT

V gene: TRBV12-3/TRBV12-4
J gene: TRBJ1-2
clone size: -
D gene: -
CDR3 protein: CASSSGVYGNYTF
CDR3 DNA: TGTGCCAGCAGTTCGGGAGTGTATGGGAACTACACCTTC

V gene: TRBV7-9
J gene: TRBJ2-3
clone size: -
D gene: -
CDR3 protein: CASSFGYNTQYF
CDR3 DNA: TGTGCCAGCAGCTTTGGTTATAATACGCAGTATTTT

V gene: TRBV3-1
J gene: TRBJ2-7
clone size: -
D gene: -
CDR3 protein: CASSQENREYEQYF
CDR3 DNA: TGTGCCAGCAGCCAAGAAAACAGGGAATACGAGCAGTACTTC

V gene: TRBV20-1
J gene: TRBJ2-5
clone size: -
D gene: -
CDR3 protein: CSARSRYQETQYF
CDR3 DNA: TGCAGTGCTAGAAGTCGGTACCAAGAGACCCAGTACTTC

V gene: TRBV5-1
J gene: TRBJ1-1
clone size: once
D gene: -
CDR3 protein: CASRRVWGMNTEAFF
CDR3 DNA: TGCGCCAGCAGACGGGTTTGGGGCATGAACACTGAAGCTTTCTTT

V gene: TRBV6-2/TRBV6-3
J gene: TRBJ2-1
clone size: -
D gene: -
CDR3 protein: CASSHGSISYNEQFF
CDR3 DNA: TGTGCCAGCAGTCACGGGAGCATATCCTACAATGAGCAGTTCTTC